This T cell receptor beta chain was documented in a study of blood T cell repertoires in COVID-19. At the level of the study: Samples of COVID-19 (acute and convalescent) were obtained from the United States, Italy and Spain.

The length of the CDR3 is 17 residues. V lost 5 bases and J lost 0, with 17 bases in between. The germline CDR1 and CDR2 sequences are MNHEY and SMNVEV (reference sequence). This study enrolled people aged about 18 to 90 from roughly 24 US geographic areas. This clone was seen a single time. In the authors' workflow: Estimation of nucleated cell counts relied on the amplification of reference gene primers. Libraries were prepared by immunoSEQ multiplex PCR; TCRdb keeps only in-frame clonotypes and omits some of them. Clonal size and the V and J genes are those of that table, whereas D and trimming came from the DNA. Here the sample spans 310,000 or so clones, around nine tenths being singletons.

Sequencing used PBMCs or T cells enriched from blood (not recorded which). This rearrangement joins TRBV27 to TRBJ1-5; D is unclear. The source is a woman aged 30 to 39 who had recovered from COVID-19. The CDR3 DNA sequence: TGTGCCAGCAGTCCGGTTCTCGGGGTTTATAGCAATCAGCCCCAGCATTTT. Translating gives CASSPVLGVYSNQPQHF.